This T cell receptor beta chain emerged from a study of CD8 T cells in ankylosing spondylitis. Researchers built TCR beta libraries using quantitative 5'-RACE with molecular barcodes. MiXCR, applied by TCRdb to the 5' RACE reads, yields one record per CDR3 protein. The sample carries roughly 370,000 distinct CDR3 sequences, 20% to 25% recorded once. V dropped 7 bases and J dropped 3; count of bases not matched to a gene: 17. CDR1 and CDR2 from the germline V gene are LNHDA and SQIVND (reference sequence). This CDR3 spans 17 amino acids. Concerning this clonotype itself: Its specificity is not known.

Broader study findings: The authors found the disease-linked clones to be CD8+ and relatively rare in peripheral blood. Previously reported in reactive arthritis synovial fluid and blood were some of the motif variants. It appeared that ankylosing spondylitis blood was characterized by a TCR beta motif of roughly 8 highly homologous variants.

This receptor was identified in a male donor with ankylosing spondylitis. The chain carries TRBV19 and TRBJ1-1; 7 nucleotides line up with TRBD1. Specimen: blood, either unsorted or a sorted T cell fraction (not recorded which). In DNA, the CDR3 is TGTGCCAGTAACCTCAGGACAGGCGCCCTTGGCGACACTGAAGCTTTCTTT. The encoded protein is CASNLRTGALGDTEAFF. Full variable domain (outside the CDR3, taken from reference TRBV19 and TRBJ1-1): DGGITQSPKYLFRKEGQNVTLSCEQNLNHDAMYWYRQDPGQGLRLIYYSQIVNDFQKGDIAEGYSVSREKKESFPLTVTSAQKNPTAFYLCASNLRTGALGDTEAFFGQGTRLTVV.